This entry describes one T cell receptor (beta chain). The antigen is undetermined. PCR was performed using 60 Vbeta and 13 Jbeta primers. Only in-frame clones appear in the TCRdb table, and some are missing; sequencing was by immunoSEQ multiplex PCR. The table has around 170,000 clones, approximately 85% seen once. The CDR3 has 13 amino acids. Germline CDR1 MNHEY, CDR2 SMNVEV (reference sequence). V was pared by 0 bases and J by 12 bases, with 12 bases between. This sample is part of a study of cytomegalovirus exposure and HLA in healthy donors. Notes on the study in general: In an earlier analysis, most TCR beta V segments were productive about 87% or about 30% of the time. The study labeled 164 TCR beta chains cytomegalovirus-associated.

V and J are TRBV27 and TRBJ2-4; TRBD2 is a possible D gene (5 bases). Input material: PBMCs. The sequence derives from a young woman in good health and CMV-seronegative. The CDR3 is CASSLSADSAQYF. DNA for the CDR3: TGTGCCAGCAGTTTATCGGCGGACTCGGCTCAGTACTTC.